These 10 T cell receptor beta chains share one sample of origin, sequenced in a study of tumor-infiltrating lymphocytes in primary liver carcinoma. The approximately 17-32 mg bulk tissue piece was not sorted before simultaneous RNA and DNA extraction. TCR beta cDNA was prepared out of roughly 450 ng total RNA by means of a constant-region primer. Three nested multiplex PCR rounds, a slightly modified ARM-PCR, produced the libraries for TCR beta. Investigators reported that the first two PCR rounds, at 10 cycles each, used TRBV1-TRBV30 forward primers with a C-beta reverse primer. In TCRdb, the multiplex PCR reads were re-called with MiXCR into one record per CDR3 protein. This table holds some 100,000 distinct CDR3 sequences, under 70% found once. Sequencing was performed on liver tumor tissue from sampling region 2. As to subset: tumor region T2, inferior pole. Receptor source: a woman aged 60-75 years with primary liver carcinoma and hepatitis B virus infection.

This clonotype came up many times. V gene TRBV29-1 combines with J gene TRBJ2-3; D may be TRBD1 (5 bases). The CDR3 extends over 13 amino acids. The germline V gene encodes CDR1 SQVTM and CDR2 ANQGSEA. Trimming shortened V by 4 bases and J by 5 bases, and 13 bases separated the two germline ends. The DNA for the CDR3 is TGCAGCGTTGGGACACCCGAGAGAGATACGCAGTATTTT. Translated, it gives CSVGTPERDTQYF.

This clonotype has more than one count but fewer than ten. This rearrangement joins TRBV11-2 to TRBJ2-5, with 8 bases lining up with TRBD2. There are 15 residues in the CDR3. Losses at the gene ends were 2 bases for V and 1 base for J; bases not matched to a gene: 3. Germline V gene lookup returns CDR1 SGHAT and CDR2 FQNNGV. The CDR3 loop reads CASSLRLAGQETQYF. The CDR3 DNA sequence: TGTGCCAGCAGCTTAAGGCTAGCGGGCCAAGAGACCCAGTACTTC.

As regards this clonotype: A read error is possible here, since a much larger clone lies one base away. The CDR3 region has the DNA TGTGCCAGCAGCGTGACTAGTGAGGTTGGCAATAAGCAGTTCTTC. Protein product: CASSVTSEVGNKQFF. The chain couples TRBV9 to TRBJ2-1, with D maybe TRBD2 (6 bases). The CDR3 sequence is 15 residues long. Germline V gene lookup returns CDR1 SGDLS and CDR2 YYNGEE. The full variable domain, its missing parts supplied by reference TRBV9 and TRBJ2-1, is DSGVTQTPKHLITATGQRVTLRCSPRSGDLSVYWYQQSLDQGLQFLIQYYNGEERAKGNILERFSAQQFPDLHSELNLSSLELGDSALYFCASSVTSEVGNKQFFGPGTRLTVL.

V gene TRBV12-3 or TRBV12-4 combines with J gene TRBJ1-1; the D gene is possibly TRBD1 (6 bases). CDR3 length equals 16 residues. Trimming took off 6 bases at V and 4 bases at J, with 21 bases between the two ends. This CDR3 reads CASRGGRGRQVTEAFF. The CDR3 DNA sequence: TGTGCCAGCAGGGGGGGGCGCGGTAGGCAGGTCACTGAAGCTTTCTTT.

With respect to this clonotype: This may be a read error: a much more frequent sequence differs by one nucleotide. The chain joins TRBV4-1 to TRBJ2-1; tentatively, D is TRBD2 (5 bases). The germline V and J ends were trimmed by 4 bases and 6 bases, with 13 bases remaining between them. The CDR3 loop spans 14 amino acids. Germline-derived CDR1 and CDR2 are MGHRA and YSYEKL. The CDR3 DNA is TGCGCCAGCAGCCCTATTAGCGTGAGCAATGAGCAGTTCTTC. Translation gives CASSPISVSNEQFF.

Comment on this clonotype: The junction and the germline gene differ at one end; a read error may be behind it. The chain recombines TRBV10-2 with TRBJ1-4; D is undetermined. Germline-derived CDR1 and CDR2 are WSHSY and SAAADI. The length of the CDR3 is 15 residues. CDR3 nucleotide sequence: TGCACCAGCAGTGAACCCGGGGTCATGAATGAAAAACTGTTTTTT. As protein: CTSSEPGVMNEKLFF.

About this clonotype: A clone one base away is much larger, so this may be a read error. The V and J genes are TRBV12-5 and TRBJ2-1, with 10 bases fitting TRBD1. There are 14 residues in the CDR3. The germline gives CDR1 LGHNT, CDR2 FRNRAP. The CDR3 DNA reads TGTGCTAGTGGTTCGGGACAGGGGTTCAATGGGCAGTTCTTC. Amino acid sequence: CASGSGQGFNGQFF.

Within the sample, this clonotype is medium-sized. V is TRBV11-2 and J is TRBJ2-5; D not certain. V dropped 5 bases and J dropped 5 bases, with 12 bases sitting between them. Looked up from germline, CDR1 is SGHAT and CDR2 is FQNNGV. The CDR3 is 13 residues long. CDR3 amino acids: CASSPSFLETQYF. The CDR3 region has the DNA TGTGCCAGCAGCCCCAGCTTCTTGGAGACCCAGTACTTC.

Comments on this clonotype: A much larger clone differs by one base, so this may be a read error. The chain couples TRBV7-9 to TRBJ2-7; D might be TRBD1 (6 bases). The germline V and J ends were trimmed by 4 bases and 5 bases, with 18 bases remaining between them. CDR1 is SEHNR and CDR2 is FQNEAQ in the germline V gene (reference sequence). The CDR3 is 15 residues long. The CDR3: CASSSPSRGTNEQYF. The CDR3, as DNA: TGTGCCAGCAGCTCCCCGAGCAGGGGTACCAACGAGCAGTACTTC.

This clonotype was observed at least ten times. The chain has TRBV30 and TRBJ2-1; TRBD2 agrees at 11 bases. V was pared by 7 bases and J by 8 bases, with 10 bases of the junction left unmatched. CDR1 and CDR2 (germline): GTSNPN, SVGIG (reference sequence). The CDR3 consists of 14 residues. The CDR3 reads CAYALAGARDEQFF. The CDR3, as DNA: TGTGCCTACGCACTAGCGGGAGCTCGGGATGAGCAGTTCTTC. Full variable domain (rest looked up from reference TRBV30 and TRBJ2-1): SQTIHQWPATLVQPVGSPLSLECTVEGTSNPNLYWYRQAAGRGLQLLFYSVGIGQISSEVPQNLSASRPQDRQFILSSKKLLLSDSGFYLCAYALAGARDEQFFGPGTRLTVL.